Below, 2 T cell receptor beta chains from the same sample are listed, as sequenced in a study of CD8 T cells in ankylosing spondylitis. Their cognate antigens are unknown. Via MiXCR, TCRdb re-called the 5' RACE reads, giving one row per CDR3 protein. The sample has a few hundred thousand distinct CDR3 sequences; about 7.3% are singletons. Study-level results: A motif in TCR beta, a set of under ten highly homologous variants, appeared characteristic of ankylosing spondylitis blood.

The sequenced sample consisted of blood, either unsorted or a sorted T cell fraction (not recorded which). These TCRs come from a male donor with ankylosing spondylitis.

At least ten counts were recorded for this clonotype. The CDR3 nucleotides read TGTGCCAGCAGCATACAGGGATCTAGCACAGATACGCAGTATTTT. Encoded protein: CASSIQGSSTDTQYF. The chain employs TRBV7-3 and TRBJ2-3, with a possible D match to TRBD1 (6 bases). CDR3 length equals 15 residues. In germline, CDR1 is SGHTA, CDR2 FQGTGA. The V gene lost 5 bases and the J gene lost 0 bases, with 12 bases spanning the gap.

This clonotype was seen a handful of times. As DNA, the CDR3 is TGTGCCACCAGTGATTGGGACCGAGATCAGCCCCAGCATTTT. Protein: CATSDWDRDQPQHF. The chain couples TRBV24-1 to TRBJ1-5; D is perhaps TRBD1 (5 bases). The germline V gene has CDR1 KGHDR and CDR2 SFDVKD. The ends were cut back, 2 bases at V and 5 bases at J, with 9 bases in the middle. CDR3 length equals 14 residues.